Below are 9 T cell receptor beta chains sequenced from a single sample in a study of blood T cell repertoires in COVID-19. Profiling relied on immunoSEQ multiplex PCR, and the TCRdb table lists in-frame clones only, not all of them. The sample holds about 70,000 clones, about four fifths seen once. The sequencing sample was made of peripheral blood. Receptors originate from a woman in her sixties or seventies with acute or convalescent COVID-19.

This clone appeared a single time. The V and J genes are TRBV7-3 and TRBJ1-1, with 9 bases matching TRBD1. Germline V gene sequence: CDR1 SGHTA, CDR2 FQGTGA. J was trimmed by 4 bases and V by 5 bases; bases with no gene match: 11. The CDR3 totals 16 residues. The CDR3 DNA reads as TGTGCCAGCAGCCCGACCGGGACAGGGTTGAGCACTGAAGCTTTCTTT. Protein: CASSPTGTGLSTEAFF.

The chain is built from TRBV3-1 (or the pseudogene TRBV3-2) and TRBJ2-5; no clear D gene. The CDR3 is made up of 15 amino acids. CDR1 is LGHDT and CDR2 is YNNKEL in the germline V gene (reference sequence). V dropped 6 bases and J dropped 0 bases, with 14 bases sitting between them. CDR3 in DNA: TGTGCCAGCAGTACCGCGTCCGGGTACCAAGAGACCCAGTACTTC. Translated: CASSTASGYQETQYF.

As DNA, the CDR3 is TGTGCCAGCCGAACTACAGGGGGAAACTATGGCTACACCTTC. Protein product: CASRTTGGNYGYTF. This sequence joins TRBV9 and TRBJ1-2; 8 bases fit TRBD1. The CDR3 has 14 residues. Germline V gene data show CDR1 as SGDLS and CDR2 as YYNGEE. Unmatched junction bases numbered 7, after V lost 7 bases and J lost 2 bases.

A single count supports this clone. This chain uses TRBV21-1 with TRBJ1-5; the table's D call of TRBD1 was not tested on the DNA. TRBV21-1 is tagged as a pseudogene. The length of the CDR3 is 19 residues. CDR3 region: CASSKEGTGGVYSNQPQHF. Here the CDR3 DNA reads TGTGCCAGCAGCAAAGAGGGAACAGGGGGGGTATATAGCAATCAGCCCCAGCATTTT.

The CDR3 DNA reads as TGTGCCAGTAGTATAGATCGACTAGTCTATGAGCAGTTCTTC. This translates into CASSIDRLVYEQFF. The chain couples TRBV19 to TRBJ2-1; possibly TRBD2 for D (6 bases). Germline CDR1 LNHDA, CDR2 SQIVND (reference sequence). The CDR3 totals 14 residues. V was cut by 0 bases and J by 8 bases, with 11 bases left in between. Drawing the rest from reference TRBV19 and TRBJ2-1, the complete variable domain is DGGITQSPKYLFRKEGQNVTLSCEQNLNHDAMYWYRQDPGQGLRLIYYSQIVNDFQKGDIAEGYSVSREKKESFPLTVTSAQKNPTAFYLCASSIDRLVYEQFFGPGTRLTVL.

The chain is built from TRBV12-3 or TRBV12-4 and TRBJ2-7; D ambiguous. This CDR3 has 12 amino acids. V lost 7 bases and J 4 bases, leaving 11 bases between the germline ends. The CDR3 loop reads CASKKTLYEQYF. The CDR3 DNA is TGTGCCAGCAAAAAAACTCTTTACGAGCAGTACTTC.

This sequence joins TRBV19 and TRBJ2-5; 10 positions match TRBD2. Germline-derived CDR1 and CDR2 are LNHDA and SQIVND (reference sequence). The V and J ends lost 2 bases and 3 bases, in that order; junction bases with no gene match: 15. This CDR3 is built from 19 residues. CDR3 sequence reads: CASSIFSRLAGDLEETQYF. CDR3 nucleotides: TGTGCCAGTAGTATATTCTCCAGGCTAGCGGGAGATTTAGAAGAGACCCAGTACTTC.

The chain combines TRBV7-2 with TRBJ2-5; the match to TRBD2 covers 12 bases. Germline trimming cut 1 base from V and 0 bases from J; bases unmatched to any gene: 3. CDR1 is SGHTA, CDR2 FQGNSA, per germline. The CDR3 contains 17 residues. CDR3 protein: CASSLGLAGGDQETQYF. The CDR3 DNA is TGTGCCAGCAGCTTAGGCCTAGCGGGGGGGGACCAAGAGACCCAGTACTTC.

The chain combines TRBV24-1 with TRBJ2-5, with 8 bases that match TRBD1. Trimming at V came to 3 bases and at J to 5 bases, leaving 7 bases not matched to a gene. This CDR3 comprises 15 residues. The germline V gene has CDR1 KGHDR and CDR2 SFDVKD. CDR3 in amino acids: CATSDRQGKTETQYF. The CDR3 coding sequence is TGTGCCACCAGTGATCGACAGGGGAAGACGGAGACCCAGTACTTC.